This passage covers 11 T cell receptor beta chains from one sample sequenced in a study of long-term antiretroviral therapy in people with HIV. The assay used was immunoSEQ (version v3.0), run at survey level. The protocol was immunoSEQ multiplex PCR, while the TCRdb copy is restricted to in-frame clones and leaves out a portion. Here the sample spans about 33,000 clones, roughly 80% being singletons. Here the sequenced sample was unsorted PBMCs, taken 2 years after starting antiretroviral therapy. These receptors all stem from a woman between 50 and 59 years old with HIV.

CDR3 residues: CASSRDEKLFF. For the CDR3, the DNA is TGTGCCAGCAGCAGAGATGAAAAACTGTTTTTT. The rearrangement links TRBV7-6 to TRBJ1-4, with unresolved D. The CDR3 covers 11 residues. V lost 5 bases and J lost 6, with 4 bases in between. Germline V lookup: CDR1 SGHVS, CDR2 FNYEAQ.

V is TRBV10-1 and J is TRBJ1-2; D not resolved. The CDR3 loop spans 13 amino acids. The V end was cut by 4 bases, the J end by 6 bases, with 12 bases between. Germline loops: CDR1 WNHNN, CDR2 SYGVQD (reference sequence). CDR3 coding DNA: TGCGCCAGCAGTGGGGAGGGAATCCATGGCTACACCTTC. Translation gives CASSGEGIHGYTF.

The V call is TRBV5-1, the J call TRBJ2-2, with no clear D. Germline CDR1 is SGHRS and CDR2 is YFSETQ. Trimming stripped 4 bases from V and 8 bases from J, with 18 bases between. There are 15 residues in the CDR3. CDR3 DNA sequence: TGCGCCAGCAGCAGCAGCCCGGGCGGCCTAGGGGAGCTGTTTTTT. This translates into CASSSSPGGLGELFF.

The J gene is TRBJ2-1, the V gene TRBV29-1, with 8 nucleotides matching TRBD2. Germline CDR1 reads SQVTM; CDR2 reads ANQGSEA. The CDR3 runs to 14 residues. V lost 3 bases and J lost 10; bases outside the gene matches: 11. The CDR3 is CSVDLVAGSDEQFF. In DNA form, the CDR3 reads TGCAGCGTTGATTTGGTAGCGGGGTCAGACGAGCAGTTCTTC.

The V call is TRBV5-1, the J call TRBJ2-7; 7 bases fit TRBD2. Trimming at V came to 0 bases and at J to 0 bases, leaving 3 bases not matched to a gene. CDR1 SGHRS and CDR2 YFSETQ come from the germline V gene. The CDR3 has 15 amino acids. The CDR3 bases are TGCGCCAGCAGCTTGGAAAGCGGGGCCTCCTACGAGCAGTACGTC. It codes for CASSLESGASYEQYV.

The chain recombines TRBV9 with TRBJ2-5; a weak D match, TRBD2 (6 bases). The V and J ends lost 4 bases and 2 bases respectively, with 21 bases between them. This CDR3 comprises 17 residues. The germline V gene encodes CDR1 SGDLS and CDR2 YYNGEE. CDR3 sequence: CASSSRGMGGKQETQYF. The CDR3 DNA is TGTGCCAGCAGCTCCCGAGGGATGGGGGGAAAACAAGAGACCCAGTACTTC.

This clone was observed a single time. The chain is built from TRBV2 and TRBJ2-5, with a possible D match to TRBD1 (6 bases). The CDR3 sequence is 12 residues long. The V and J ends lost 7 bases and 5 bases respectively, with 11 bases between them. CDR1 and CDR2 (germline): SNHLY, FYNNEI. The chain's CDR3 is CASNRELETQYF. The CDR3 region has the DNA TGTGCCAGCAACAGGGAGTTGGAGACCCAGTACTTC.

The chain combines TRBV30 with TRBJ2-7; D may be TRBD1 or TRBD2 (6 bases each). The CDR3 has 15 residues. CDR1 is GTSNPN and CDR2 is SVGIG in the germline V gene (reference sequence). With 3 bases removed from V and 0 bases from J, the gap between germline ends came to 15 bases. The CDR3 sequence: CAWRVKGGSSYEQYF. CDR3 nucleotide sequence: TGTGCCTGGAGGGTCAAGGGGGGTAGCTCCTACGAGCAGTACTTC.

The chain recombines TRBV5-6 with TRBJ2-6; D is unclear. From germline, CDR1 is SGHDT and CDR2 YYEEEE. The CDR3 consists of 15 residues. V was clipped by 2 bases and J by 2 bases, with 8 bases between them. This chain's CDR3 is CASSLRSPGANVLTF. CDR3 sequence (DNA): TGTGCCAGCAGCTTACGTTCCCCTGGGGCCAACGTCCTGACTTTC. Full variable domain (remainder filled in from reference TRBV5-6 and TRBJ2-6): DAGVTQSPTHLIKTRGQQVTLRCSPKSGHDTVSWYQQALGQGPQFIFQYYEEEERQRGNFPDRFSGHQFPNYSSELNVNALLLGDSALYLCASSLRSPGANVLTFGAGSRLTVL.

This clone was recorded a few times. The chain has TRBV15 and TRBJ2-7; D possibly corresponds to TRBD2 (5 bases). The CDR3 is 14 residues long. The V end was cut by 3 bases, the J end by 3 bases, with 12 bases between. In germline, CDR1 is LNHNV, CDR2 YYDKDF (reference sequence). The CDR3 is CATSSTRTGYEQYV. In DNA, the CDR3 is TGTGCCACCAGCAGCACCCGGACTGGCTACGAGCAGTACGTC.

There are a few counts of this clone. The chain links TRBV5-1 to TRBJ1-6, with D possibly matching TRBD1 (6 bases). V was cut by 0 bases and J by 5 bases, with 12 bases left in between. Germline V gives CDR1 SGHRS, CDR2 YFSETQ. The CDR3 is 16 residues long. The CDR3 loop reads CASSLAWGQHNSPLHF. The CDR3 nucleotides read TGCGCCAGCAGCTTGGCGTGGGGGCAACATAATTCACCCCTCCACTTT.